This TCR beta chain was recorded in a study of OX40 agonist ivuxolimab in advanced cancers. Overall study context: Under the entry rules, prior anti-PD-1, anti-PD-L1 or anti-CTLA-4 therapy was allowed, and roughly 39% had some. Findings of the study overall: Some patients who did not respond also had low normalized T-cell clonal expansion.

Sequenced by immunoSEQ multiplex PCR; TCRdb stores in-frame clones only, minus some. The sample has more than 65,000 clones, around 93% seen once. Unmatched junction bases numbered 2, after V lost 3 bases and J lost 6 bases. The germline gives CDR1 SGHNT, CDR2 YYREEE (reference sequence). The CDR3 consists of 12 residues. Baseline, cycle 4 day 1, and cycle 7 day 1 were the blood sampling points. This clone was recorded a few times. Antigen: not known. The gene calls are TRBV5-4 and TRBJ1-1, with 7 bases matching TRBD1. The clonotype was recovered from an adult with an advanced solid tumor such as melanoma, head and neck, liver or kidney cancer. Sequences were derived from CD4+ or CD8+ T cells sorted from blood, sampled in a trial of the OX40 agonist ivuxolimab. For the CDR3, the DNA is TGTGCCAGCAGCTGGGACAGATCTGAAGCTTTCTTT. Translated, it gives CASSWDRSEAFF.